This is a list of T cell receptor beta chains from one sample in a study of long-term antiretroviral therapy in people with HIV. Repertoires were generated with immunoSEQ multiplex PCR, while TCRdb's copy carries only in-frame clones and drops some. The table records 31,000 or so clones, about 96% of them present only once. The sample consisted of unsorted PBMCs, taken 6.6 years after starting antiretroviral therapy. The receptors here all came from a man aged 25 to 40 with HIV. The CDR3 runs from the conserved cysteine through the conserved F or W. D genes are given only for firm matches. Size values are once, few and many counts, or a class for expanded clones, and some rows have none.

CDR3nt	CDR3aa	len	d_gene	j_gene	abundance	v_gene
TGTGCCAGCAGTCAACGACAGGGAGTCTACGAGCAGTACTTC	CASSQRQGVYEQYF	14	TRBD1	TRBJ2-7	NA	TRBV27
TGTGCCAGCAGTGAAGCGGTACGGGGGCGGAGGCAGTACTTC	CASSEAVRGRRQYF	14	NA	TRBJ2-7	NA	TRBV6-1
TGTGCCAGCAGATCAACAGGTCCCGGGGAGCTGTTTTTT	CASRSTGPGELFF	13	NA	TRBJ2-2	NA	TRBV7-9
TGTGCCAGCAGCCCCAGGTTTACGGGAGGGCAAAATGAGCAGTTCTTC	CASSPRFTGGQNEQFF	16	TRBD2	TRBJ2-1	NA	TRBV7-2
TGTGCCAGCAGTCCGGACAGGGAAGACTACAATGAGCAGTTCTTC	CASSPDREDYNEQFF	15	TRBD1	TRBJ2-1	NA	TRBV28
TGTGCCAGCGACGGGGCCCCCAATCTCGTCGGCACCTTC	CASDGAPNLVGTF	13	NA	TRBJ1-2	NA	TRBV5-8
TGCGCCAGCAGCCAAGGTGGGGGTGGTGTGACTAATGAAAAACTGTTTTTT	CASSQGGGGVTNEKLFF	17	NA	TRBJ1-4	NA	TRBV4-3
TGTGCCAGCAGCCACGAGGGTCGACGGGCTCAAAGAGAAGCTTTCTTT	CASSHEGRRAQREAFF	16	NA	TRBJ1-1	once	TRBV7-2
TGTGCCAGCAGCCAAGTCTATTCAGGGTCTGGGGCTTTCTTT	CASSQVYSGSGAFF	14	NA	TRBJ1-1	NA	TRBV14
TGTGCCAGTAAACCGGGACAGGGTACCGAGCAGTACTTC	CASKPGQGTEQYF	13	TRBD1	TRBJ2-7	NA	TRBV19
TGCGCCAGCAGCCAGGGTTCATCAAACTACGAGCAGTACTTC	CASSQGSSNYEQYF	14	NA	TRBJ2-7	NA	TRBV4-3
TGTGCCAGCAGCCACACTGGGGAGCAGTACTTC	CASSHTGEQYF	11	NA	TRBJ2-7	NA	TRBV6-6
TGTGCCACCAAAAGGCGTAATGAGCAGTTCTTC	CATKRRNEQFF	11	NA	TRBJ2-1	NA	TRBV2
TGCGCCAGCAGCTTGGCTTCCCAGCGGGAGGGCCCGCAGTTCTTC	CASSLASQREGPQFF	15	TRBD2	TRBJ2-1	NA	TRBV5-1
TGCGCCAGCAGCCAAGATCGGATGAGCGAGCAGTACTTC	CASSQDRMSEQYF	13	NA	TRBJ2-7	NA	TRBV4-3
TGTGCCAGCAGCTTACGATCCGGGACAGGGCGACACGAGCAGTACTTC	CASSLRSGTGRHEQYF	16	TRBD1	TRBJ2-7	NA	TRBV7-9
TGTGCCAGCAGTTACTCGGGAATCATGAACACTGAAGCTTTCTTT	CASSYSGIMNTEAFF	15	NA	TRBJ1-1	NA	TRBV6-5
TGTGCCAGCAGCGTAGGCGGGAGCGGCAATGAGCAGTTCTTC	CASSVGGSGNEQFF	14	TRBD2	TRBJ2-1	once	TRBV9
TGTGCCAGCAGTTACTCCAGGCGGGGGGAAAAACTGTTTTTT	CASSYSRRGEKLFF	14	NA	TRBJ1-4	NA	TRBV6-5
TGTGCCAGCAGTGAAAGGGTAGGGGAGTCTTCTAACTATGGCTACACCTTC	CASSERVGESSNYGYTF	17	NA	TRBJ1-2	NA	TRBV2
TGCAGCGTTGTAGTCCCCGGAAAGGGGAAGCCCCAGCATTTT	CSVVVPGKGKPQHF	14	NA	TRBJ1-5	NA	TRBV29-1
TGTGCCAGCTCACCGGGGTTGAGGGGTTCACCCCTCCACTTT	CASSPGLRGSPLHF	14	NA	TRBJ1-6	NA	TRBV18
TGTGCCAGCAGCTCAACCCCCGGCTCCTACGAGCAGTACTTC	CASSSTPGSYEQYF	14	NA	TRBJ2-7	NA	TRBV5-4
TGTGCCAGCCAGACGAGGGGGGGAGCTTTCTTT	CASQTRGGAFF	11	NA	TRBJ1-1	few	TRBV18
TGTGCCAGCAGTGACTCGGGACAGGGCTATGGCTACACCTTC	CASSDSGQGYGYTF	14	TRBD1	TRBJ1-2	NA	TRBV6-4
TGTGCCAGCAGTTACTCCGGACGGCAGCCCCAGCATTTT	CASSYSGRQPQHF	13	NA	TRBJ1-5	NA	TRBV6-6
TGTGCCAGCAGTGGAAGGAGTGAGCAGTTCTTC	CASSGRSEQFF	11	NA	TRBJ2-1	NA	TRBV27
TGTGCCAGCAGTGGGACTAGCTCGTCCATCATTGGTGAGCAGTTCTTC	CASSGTSSSIIGEQFF	16	TRBD2	TRBJ2-1	NA	TRBV2
TGTGCCAGCAGCCTTAGCGGGACCGGGGAGCTGTTTTTT	CASSLSGTGELFF	13	TRBD2	TRBJ2-2	few	TRBV14
TGTGCCTGGGACGGCGGATTTAGGAAGGGAGATACGCAGTATTTT	CAWDGGFRKGDTQYF	15	NA	TRBJ2-3	NA	TRBV30
TGTGCCAGCAGTTTATCCTTAGAGCAGTACTTC	CASSLSLEQYF	11	NA	TRBJ2-7	once	TRBV28
TGTGCCAGCAGCTTAGGGGCTAGCGGGAGGGACGATGAGCAGTTCTTC	CASSLGASGRDDEQFF	16	TRBD2	TRBJ2-1	NA	TRBV7-8
TGTGCCAGCAGCTTAGTCGGGGATCCCGGGGAGCTGTTTTTT	CASSLVGDPGELFF	14	NA	TRBJ2-2	NA	TRBV7-6
TGTGCCAGCAGCCAATGGGGGTACGCTGAAGCTTTCTTT	CASSQWGYAEAFF	13	NA	TRBJ1-1	NA	TRBV16
TGCGCCAGCAGCCAGTTGGGACTAGTTGGGAATGAGCAGTTCTTC	CASSQLGLVGNEQFF	15	TRBD2	TRBJ2-1	NA	TRBV4-1
TGTGCCAGCAGTGAAACGGTTGGCTATGGCTACACCTTC	CASSETVGYGYTF	13	NA	TRBJ1-2	NA	TRBV6-1
TGTGCTAGCAGCCCCAGGCCCGGCGGGGAGCTGTTTTTT	CASSPRPGGELFF	13	NA	TRBJ2-2	NA	TRBV7-7
TGTGCCAGCTCCCAACCGTGGACTAGCGGGGGCTCGTTCTACGAGCAGTACTTC	CASSQPWTSGGSFYEQYF	18	TRBD2	TRBJ2-7	NA	TRBV27
TGTGCCAGCAGTGGTAGCCGGGGGCAAGGAAACACCATATATTTT	CASSGSRGQGNTIYF	15	NA	TRBJ1-3	NA	TRBV6-1
TGTGCCAGCAGCCAACAGGGGCAAGAGACCCAGTACTTC	CASSQQGQETQYF	13	TRBD1	TRBJ2-5	NA	TRBV7-2